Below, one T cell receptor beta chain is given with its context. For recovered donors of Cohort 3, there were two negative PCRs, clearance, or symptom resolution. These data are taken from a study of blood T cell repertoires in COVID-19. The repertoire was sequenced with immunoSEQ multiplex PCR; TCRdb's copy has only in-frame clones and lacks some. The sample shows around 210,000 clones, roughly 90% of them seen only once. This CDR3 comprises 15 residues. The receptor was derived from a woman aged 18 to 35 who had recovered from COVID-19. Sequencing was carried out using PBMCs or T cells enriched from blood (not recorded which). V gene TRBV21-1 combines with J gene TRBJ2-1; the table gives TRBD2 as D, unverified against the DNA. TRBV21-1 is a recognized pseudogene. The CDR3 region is CASSIRGGAYNEQFF. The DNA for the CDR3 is TGTGCCAGCAGCATAAGAGGGGGGGCCTACAATGAGCAGTTCTTC.